This T cell receptor (beta chain) was sequenced for a study of early stage breast cancer tumors. On this clone itself: Its antigen remains unknown.

Generated by immunoSEQ multiplex PCR, the TCRdb table keeps only in-frame clones and is missing some. The sample comprises under 75,000 clones, around 80% of which are singletons, and around 3.2% rests with the top ten. Study-level points and caveats: Compared with adjacent normal breast tissue, tumors showed roughly 2.4-fold greater T cell density and higher clonality.

This CDR3 region has 14 residues. Looked up from germline, CDR1 is GTSNPN and CDR2 is SVGIG (reference sequence). V trimming: 2 bases; J trimming: 11 bases; junction bases outside the gene matches: 10. The V and J genes are TRBV30 and TRBJ1-5, with 9 bases lining up with TRBD1. This receptor was taken from a person in their thirties with breast cancer. The material sequenced was blood. CDR3 loop: CAWSTQGAHRAQHF. Written as DNA, the CDR3 is TGTGCCTGGAGTACACAGGGGGCCCACAGGGCCCAGCATTTT.